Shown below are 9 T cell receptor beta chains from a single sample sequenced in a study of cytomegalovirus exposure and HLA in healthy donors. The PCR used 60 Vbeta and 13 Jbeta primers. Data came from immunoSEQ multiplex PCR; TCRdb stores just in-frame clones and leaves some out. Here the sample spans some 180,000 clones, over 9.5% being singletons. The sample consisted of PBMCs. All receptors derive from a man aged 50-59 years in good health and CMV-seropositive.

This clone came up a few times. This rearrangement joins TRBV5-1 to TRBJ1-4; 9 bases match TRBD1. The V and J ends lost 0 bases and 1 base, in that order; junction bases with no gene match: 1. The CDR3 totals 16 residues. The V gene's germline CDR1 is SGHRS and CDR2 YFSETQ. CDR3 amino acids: CASSLGGQGTNEKLFF. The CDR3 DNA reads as TGCGCCAGCAGCTTGGGGGGACAGGGAACTAATGAAAAACTGTTTTTT.

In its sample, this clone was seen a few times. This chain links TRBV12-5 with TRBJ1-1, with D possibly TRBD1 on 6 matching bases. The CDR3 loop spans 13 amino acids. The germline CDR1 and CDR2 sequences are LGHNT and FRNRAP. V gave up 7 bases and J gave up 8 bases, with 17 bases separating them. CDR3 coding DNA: TGTGCTAGTGTCCCGGCGGGGGGCATGGAAGCTTTCTTT. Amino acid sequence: CASVPAGGMEAFF.

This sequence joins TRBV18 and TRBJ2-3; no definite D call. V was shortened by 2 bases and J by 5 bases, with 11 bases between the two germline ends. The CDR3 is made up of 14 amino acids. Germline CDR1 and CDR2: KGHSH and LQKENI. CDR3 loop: CASSPSKNRDTQYF. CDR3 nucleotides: TGTGCCAGCTCACCATCTAAGAACAGAGATACGCAGTATTTT.

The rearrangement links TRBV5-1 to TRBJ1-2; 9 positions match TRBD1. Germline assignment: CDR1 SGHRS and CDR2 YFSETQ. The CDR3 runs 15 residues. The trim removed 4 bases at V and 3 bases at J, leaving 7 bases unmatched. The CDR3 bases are TGCGCCAGCAGCCCGGGGACAGGGTGGGACTATGGCTACACCTTC. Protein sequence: CASSPGTGWDYGYTF.

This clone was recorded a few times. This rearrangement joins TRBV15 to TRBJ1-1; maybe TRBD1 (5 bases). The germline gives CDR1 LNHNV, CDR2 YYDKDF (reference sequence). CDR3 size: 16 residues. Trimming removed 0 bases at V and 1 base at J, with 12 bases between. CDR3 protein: CATSRDFRGRNTEAFF. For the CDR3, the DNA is TGTGCCACCAGCAGAGATTTTCGGGGGAGGAACACTGAAGCTTTCTTT.

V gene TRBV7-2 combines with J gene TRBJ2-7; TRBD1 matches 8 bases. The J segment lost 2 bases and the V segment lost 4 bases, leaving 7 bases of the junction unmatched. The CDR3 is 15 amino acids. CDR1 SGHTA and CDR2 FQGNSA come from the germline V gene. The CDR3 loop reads CASSWAGTGPYEQYF. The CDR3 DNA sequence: TGTGCCAGCAGCTGGGCCGGGACAGGCCCCTACGAGCAGTACTTC.

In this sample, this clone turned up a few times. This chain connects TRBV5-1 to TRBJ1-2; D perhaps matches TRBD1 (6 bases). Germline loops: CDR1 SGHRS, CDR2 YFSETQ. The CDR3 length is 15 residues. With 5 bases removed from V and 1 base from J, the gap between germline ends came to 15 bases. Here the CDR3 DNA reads TGCGCCAGCAGACCTATGAGGACAGTTAACTATGGCTACACCTTC. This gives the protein CASRPMRTVNYGYTF.

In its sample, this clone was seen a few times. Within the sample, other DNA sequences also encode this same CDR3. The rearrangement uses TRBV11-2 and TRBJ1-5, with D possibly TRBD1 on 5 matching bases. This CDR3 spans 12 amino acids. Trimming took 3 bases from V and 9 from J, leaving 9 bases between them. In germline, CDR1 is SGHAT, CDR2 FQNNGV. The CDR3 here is CASSLGRGPQHF. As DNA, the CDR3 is TGTGCCAGCAGCTTGGGGAGGGGGCCCCAGCATTTT.

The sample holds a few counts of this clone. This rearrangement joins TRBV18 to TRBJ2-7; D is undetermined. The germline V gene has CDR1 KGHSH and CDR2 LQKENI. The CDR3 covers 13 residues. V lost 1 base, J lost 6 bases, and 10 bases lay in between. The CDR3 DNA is TGTGCCAGCTCACCACTAACAGTCGGCGAGCAGTACGTC. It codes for CASSPLTVGEQYV.